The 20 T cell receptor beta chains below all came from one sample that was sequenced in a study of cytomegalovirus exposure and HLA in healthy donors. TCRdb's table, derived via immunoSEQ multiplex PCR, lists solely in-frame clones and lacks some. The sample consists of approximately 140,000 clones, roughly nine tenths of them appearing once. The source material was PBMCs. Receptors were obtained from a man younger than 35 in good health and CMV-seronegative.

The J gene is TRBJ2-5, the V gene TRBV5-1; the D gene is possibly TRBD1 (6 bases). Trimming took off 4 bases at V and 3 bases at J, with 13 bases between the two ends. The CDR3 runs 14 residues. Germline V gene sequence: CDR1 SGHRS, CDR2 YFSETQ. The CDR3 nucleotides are TGCGCCAGCAGCCCCGGGACACCTGAAGAGACCCAGTACTTC. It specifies CASSPGTPEETQYF.

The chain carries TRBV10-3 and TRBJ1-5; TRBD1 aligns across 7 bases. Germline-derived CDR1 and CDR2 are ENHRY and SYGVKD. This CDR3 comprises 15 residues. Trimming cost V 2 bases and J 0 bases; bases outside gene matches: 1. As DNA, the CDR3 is TGTGCCATCAGTGAGAGGACAGGTAGCAATCAGCCCCAGCATTTT. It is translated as CAISERTGSNQPQHF.

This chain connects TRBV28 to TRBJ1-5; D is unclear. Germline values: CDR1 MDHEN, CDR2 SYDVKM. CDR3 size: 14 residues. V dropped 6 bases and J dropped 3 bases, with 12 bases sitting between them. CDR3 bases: TGTGCCAGCAGGGCAGGCCCGGACAATCAGCCCCAGCATTTT. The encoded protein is CASRAGPDNQPQHF.

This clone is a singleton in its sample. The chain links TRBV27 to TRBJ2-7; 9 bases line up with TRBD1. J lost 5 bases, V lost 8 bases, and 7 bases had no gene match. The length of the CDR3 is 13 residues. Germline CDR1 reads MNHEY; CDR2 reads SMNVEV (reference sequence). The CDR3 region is CASSRQGGHEQYF. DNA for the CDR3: TGTGCCAGCTCCCGACAGGGGGGCCACGAGCAGTACTTC.

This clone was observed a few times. The CDR3 is CASSLGTGGTIDEQFF. In nucleotides, the CDR3 is TGTGCCAGCAGCTTAGGGACAGGGGGTACCATCGATGAGCAGTTCTTC. The V gene is TRBV7-6, the J gene TRBJ2-1; 10 nucleotides match TRBD1. Germline assignment: CDR1 SGHVS and CDR2 FNYEAQ. After removal of 1 base from V and 8 bases from J, the junction contained 8 bases not matched to a gene. This CDR3 is built from 16 residues.

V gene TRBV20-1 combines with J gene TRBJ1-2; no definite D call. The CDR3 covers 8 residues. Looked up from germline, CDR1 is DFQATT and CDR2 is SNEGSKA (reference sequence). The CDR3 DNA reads TGCAGGGCAGGTGGCTACACCTTC. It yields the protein CRAGGYTF.

In DNA, the CDR3 is TGTGCCAGCAGCTTCGTCGGGACAGGGGGCTACGAGCAGTACTTC. Translating gives CASSFVGTGGYEQYF. The rearrangement links TRBV11-2 to TRBJ2-7; 11 positions agree with TRBD1. This CDR3 comprises 15 residues. CDR1 is SGHAT, CDR2 FQNNGV, per germline. Trimming removed 3 bases from V and 3 bases from J; junction bases left unmatched: 4. The full variable domain, with the rest looked up from reference TRBV11-2 and TRBJ2-7, is EAGVAQSPRYKIIEKRQSVAFWCNPISGHATLYWYQQILGQGPKLLIQFQNNGVVDDSQLPKDRFSAERLKGVDSTLKIQPAKLEDSAVYLCASSFVGTGGYEQYFGPGTRLTVT.

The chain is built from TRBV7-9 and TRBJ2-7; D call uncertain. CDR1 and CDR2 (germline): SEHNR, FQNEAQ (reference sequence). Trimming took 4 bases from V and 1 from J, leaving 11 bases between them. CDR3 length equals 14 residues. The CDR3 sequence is CASSSSVLSYEQYF. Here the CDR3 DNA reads TGTGCCAGCAGCTCGTCGGTCCTGTCCTACGAGCAGTACTTC.

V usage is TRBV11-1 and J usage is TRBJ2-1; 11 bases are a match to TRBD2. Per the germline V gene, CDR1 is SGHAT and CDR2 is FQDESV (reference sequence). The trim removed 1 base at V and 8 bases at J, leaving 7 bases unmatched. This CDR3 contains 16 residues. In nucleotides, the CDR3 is TGTGCCAGCAGCTTAGATCGGCTAGCGGGGGGTCATGAGCAGTTCTTC. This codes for CASSLDRLAGGHEQFF. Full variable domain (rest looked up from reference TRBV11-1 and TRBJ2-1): EAEVAQSPRYKITEKSQAVAFWCDPISGHATLYWYRQILGQGPELLVQFQDESVVDDSQLPKDRFSAERLKGVDSTLKIQPAELGDSAMYLCASSLDRLAGGHEQFFGPGTRLTVL.

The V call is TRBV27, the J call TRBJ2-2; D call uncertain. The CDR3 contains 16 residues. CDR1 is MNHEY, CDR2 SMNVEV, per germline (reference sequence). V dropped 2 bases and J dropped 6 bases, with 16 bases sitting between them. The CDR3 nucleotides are TGTGCCAGCAGTTTAGTGGCGGAGCGCCCAGCCGGGGAGCTGTTTTTT. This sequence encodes CASSLVAERPAGELFF.

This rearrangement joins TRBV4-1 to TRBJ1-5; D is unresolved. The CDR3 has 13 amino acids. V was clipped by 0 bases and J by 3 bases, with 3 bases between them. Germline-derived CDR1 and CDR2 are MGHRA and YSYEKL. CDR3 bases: TGCGCCAGCAGCCAAGATCACAATCAGCCCCAGCATTTT. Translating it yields CASSQDHNQPQHF.

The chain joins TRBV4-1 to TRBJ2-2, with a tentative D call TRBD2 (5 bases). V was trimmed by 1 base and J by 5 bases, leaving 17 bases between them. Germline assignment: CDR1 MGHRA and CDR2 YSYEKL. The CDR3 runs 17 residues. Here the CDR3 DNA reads TGCGCCAGCAGCCAAGTAGGGTACCTGCCGGGAACCGGGGAGCTGTTTTTT. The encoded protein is CASSQVGYLPGTGELFF.

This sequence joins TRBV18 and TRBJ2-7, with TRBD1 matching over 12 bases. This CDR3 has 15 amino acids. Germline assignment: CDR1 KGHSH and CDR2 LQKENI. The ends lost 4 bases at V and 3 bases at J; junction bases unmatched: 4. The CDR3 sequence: CASSQGTGGLYEQYF. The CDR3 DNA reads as TGTGCCAGCTCACAGGGGACAGGGGGCCTCTACGAGCAGTACTTC.

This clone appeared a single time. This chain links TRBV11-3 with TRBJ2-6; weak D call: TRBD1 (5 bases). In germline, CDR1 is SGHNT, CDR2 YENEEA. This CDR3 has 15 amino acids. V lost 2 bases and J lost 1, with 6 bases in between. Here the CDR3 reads CASSLKGSGANVLTF. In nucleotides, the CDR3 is TGTGCCAGCAGCTTAAAGGGGTCTGGGGCCAACGTCCTGACTTTC.

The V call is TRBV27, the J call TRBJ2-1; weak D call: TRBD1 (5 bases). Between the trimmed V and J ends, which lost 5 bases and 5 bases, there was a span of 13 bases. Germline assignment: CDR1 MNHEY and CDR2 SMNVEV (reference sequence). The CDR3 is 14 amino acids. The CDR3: CASSPGIRHNEQFF. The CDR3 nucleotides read TGTGCCAGCAGTCCAGGGATCCGACACAATGAGCAGTTCTTC.

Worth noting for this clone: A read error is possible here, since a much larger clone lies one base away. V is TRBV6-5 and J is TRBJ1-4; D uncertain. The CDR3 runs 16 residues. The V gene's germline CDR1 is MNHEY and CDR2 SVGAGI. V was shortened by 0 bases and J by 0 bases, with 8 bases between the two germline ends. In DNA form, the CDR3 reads TGTGCCAGCAGTTACTCCCCCAGGTCAACTAATGAAAAACTGTTTTTT. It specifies CASSYSPRSTNEKLFF.

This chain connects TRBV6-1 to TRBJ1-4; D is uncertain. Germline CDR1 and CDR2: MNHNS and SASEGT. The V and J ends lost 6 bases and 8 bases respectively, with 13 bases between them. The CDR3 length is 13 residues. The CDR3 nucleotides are TGTGCCAGCAGCAGACCCGGGGAGGAAAAACTGTTTTTT. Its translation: CASSRPGEEKLFF.

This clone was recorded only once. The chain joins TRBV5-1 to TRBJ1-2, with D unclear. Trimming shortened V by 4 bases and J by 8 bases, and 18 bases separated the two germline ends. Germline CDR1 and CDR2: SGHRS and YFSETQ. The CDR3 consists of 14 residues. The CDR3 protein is CASSPGMTDLGYTF. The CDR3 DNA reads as TGCGCCAGCAGCCCGGGAATGACGGATCTGGGCTACACCTTC. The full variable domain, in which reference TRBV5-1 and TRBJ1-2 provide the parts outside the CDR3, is KAGVTQTPRYLIKTRGQQVTLSCSPISGHRSVSWYQQTPGQGLQFLFEYFSETQRNKGNFPGRFSGRQFSNSRSEMNVSTLELGDSALYLCASSPGMTDLGYTFGSGTRLTVV.

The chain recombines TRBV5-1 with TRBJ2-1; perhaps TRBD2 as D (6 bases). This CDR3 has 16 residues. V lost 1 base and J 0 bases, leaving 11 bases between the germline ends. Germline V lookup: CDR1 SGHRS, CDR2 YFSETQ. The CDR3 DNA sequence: TGCGCCAGCAGCTTGATGATTAGCGGCTCCTACAATGAGCAGTTCTTC. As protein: CASSLMISGSYNEQFF.

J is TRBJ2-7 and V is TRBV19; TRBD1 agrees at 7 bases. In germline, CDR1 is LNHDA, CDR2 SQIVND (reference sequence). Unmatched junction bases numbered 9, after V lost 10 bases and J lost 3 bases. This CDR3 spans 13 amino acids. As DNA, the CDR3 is TGTGCCATACGACAGGGACCGTACTACGAGCAGTACTTC. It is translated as CAIRQGPYYEQYF.